This TCR beta chain appears in the sequencing data of a study of response to subunit inactivated influenza vaccine. In the case of this clonotype: What it binds is not known.

TCRdb reprocessed the RT-PCR reads via MiXCR and lists one record per CDR3 protein. The top ten clones hold 9.5% to 13% of a sample with around 540,000 distinct CDR3 sequences, around 11% of them seen once. Deletions cut 4 bases from V and 2 bases from J, with 13 bases between. Germline values: CDR1 SGHRS, CDR2 YFSETQ. This CDR3 is built from 14 residues. Study-level points and caveats: Authors suggested few new T cells are recruited by each seasonal influenza vaccination.

Here the sequenced sample was PBMCs from blood, taken on the day of vaccination. This TCR was recovered from a man aged 50 to 59 who received an inactivated influenza vaccine. The chain links TRBV5-1 to TRBJ2-7; possible D gene TRBD1, 6 bases. This chain's CDR3 is CASSGRQAPYEQYF. CDR3 nucleotide sequence: TGCGCCAGCAGCGGGAGACAGGCACCCTACGAGCAGTACTTC.